A selection of T cell receptor beta chains follows, all from one sample in a study of blood T cell repertoires in COVID-19. Measured with immunoSEQ multiplex PCR; TCRdb has only the in-frame clones, and not every one. The sample carries some 390,000 clones, 75% to 90% recorded once. Sequences were obtained from PBMCs or T cells enriched from blood (not recorded which). The receptors were gathered from a man younger than 45 who had recovered from COVID-19. The CDR3 runs from the conserved cysteine through the conserved F or W. D genes are given only for firm matches. Only part of the rows carry a size: once, few, many, or a class if the clone is expanded.

>NA|NA|TRBV12-3/TRBV12-4|TRBJ1-5
CASSLMRNQPQHF
TGTGCCAGCAGTTTGATGAGGAATCAGCCCCAGCATTTT
>once|TRBD2|TRBV13|TRBJ2-2
CASSTTSGKNTGELFF
TGTGCCAGCAGCACGACTAGCGGGAAAAACACCGGGGAGCTGTTTTTT
>NA|NA|TRBV21-1|TRBJ2-7
CASREGLAGVVSYEQYF
TGTGCCAGCAGGGAGGGACTAGCGGGAGTCGTTAGCTACGAGCAGTACTTC
>few|TRBD1|TRBV29-1|TRBJ2-6
CSAGTGQPGANVLTF
TGCAGCGCTGGGACAGGCCAACCTGGGGCCAACGTCCTGACTTTC
>NA|NA|TRBV25-1|TRBJ1-5
CASSAGGQAQHF
TGTGCCAGCAGTGCAGGAGGGCAGGCCCAGCATTTT
>NA|NA|TRBV14|TRBJ1-3
CASSDWNSGNTIYF
TGTGCCAGCAGCGACTGGAACTCTGGAAACACCATATATTTT
>NA|NA|TRBV6-4|TRBJ1-6
CASSQDAGANSPLHF
TGTGCCAGCAGCCAGGATGCAGGGGCTAATTCACCCCTCCACTTT
>NA|NA|TRBV3-1/TRBV3-2|TRBJ2-3
CASSQDRRGGTDTQYF
TGTGCCAGCAGCCAAGATCGAAGGGGTGGCACAGATACGCAGTATTTT
>NA|TRBD2|TRBV18|TRBJ2-5
CASSPGLAGVAGAETQYF
TGTGCCAGCTCACCGGGACTAGCGGGGGTAGCTGGTGCGGAGACCCAGTACTTC
>NA|TRBD1|TRBV27|TRBJ2-7
CASSFDRGPGYEQYF
TGTGCCAGCAGTTTCGACAGGGGGCCGGGCTACGAGCAGTACTTC
>NA|NA|TRBV14|TRBJ2-2
CASSPLTTSNTGELFF
TGTGCCAGCAGCCCCCTTACTACGTCGAACACCGGGGAGCTGTTTTTT
>NA|NA|TRBV12-3/TRBV12-4|TRBJ1-1
CASSFGDSEAFF
TGTGCCAGCAGTTTCGGAGACAGTGAAGCTTTCTTT
>NA|NA|TRBV9|TRBJ2-1
CASSSGTVEQFF
TGTGCCAGCAGCTCGGGGACTGTTGAGCAGTTCTTC
>NA|NA|TRBV7-9|TRBJ2-2
CASSLAIGTGELFF
TGTGCCAGCAGCTTAGCAATCGGTACCGGGGAGCTGTTTTTT
>NA|TRBD2|TRBV9|TRBJ2-1
CASSPAGGSYNEQFF
TGTGCCAGCAGCCCAGCGGGAGGGTCGTACAATGAGCAGTTCTTC
>NA|TRBD2|TRBV24-1|TRBJ2-3
CATSAGTSSGDTQYF
TGTGCCACCAGTGCCGGGACTAGTTCCGGAGATACGCAGTATTTT
>once|TRBD2|TRBV9|TRBJ2-3
CASSFRLAGDSPDTQYF
TGTGCCAGCAGCTTTCGACTAGCGGGAGATAGTCCAGATACGCAGTATTTT
>once|NA|TRBV10-1|TRBJ2-1
CASSLLGSGEQFF
TGCGCCAGCAGTCTCCTCGGAAGCGGGGAGCAGTTCTTC
>NA|NA|TRBV5-1|TRBJ1-1
CASTGVRTEAFF
TGCGCCAGCACAGGGGTGCGCACTGAAGCTTTCTTT
>NA|NA|TRBV21-1|TRBJ2-7
CASSRGVHEQYF
TGTGCCAGCAGCCGGGGGGTGCACGAGCAGTACTTC
>NA|NA|TRBV25-1|TRBJ2-1
CASSDSSRGAGSYNEQFF
TGTGCCAGCAGTGATTCTTCCCGCGGGGCGGGCTCCTACAATGAGCAGTTCTTC
>few|TRBD1|TRBV2|TRBJ1-5
CASSGPGQPSNQPQHF
TGTGCCAGCAGCGGCCCGGGACAGCCTAGCAATCAGCCCCAGCATTTT
>few|NA|TRBV10-3|TRBJ2-1
CAISGVGVAGNEQFF
TGTGCCATCAGTGGGGTCGGGGTAGCTGGCAATGAGCAGTTCTTC
>NA|NA|TRBV3-1/TRBV3-2|TRBJ2-6
CASSQVSGSGANVLTF
TGTGCCAGCAGCCAAGTTTCCGGGTCTGGGGCCAACGTCCTGACTTTC
>NA|TRBD2|TRBV10-3|TRBJ2-3
CAISESGEGTQYF
TGTGCCATCAGTGAGTCAGGGGAGGGTACGCAGTATTTT
>NA|NA|TRBV28|TRBJ2-7
CASSPVGGSYEQYF
TGTGCCAGCAGCCCGGTCGGGGGTTCCTACGAGCAGTACTTC
>NA|TRBD1|TRBV5-4|TRBJ1-2
CASSEGQDDFYGYTF
TGTGCCAGCAGCGAGGGACAGGATGACTTCTATGGCTACACCTTC
>NA|TRBD1|TRBV7-9|TRBJ2-4
CASSPQGTAENIQYF
TGTGCCAGCAGCCCCCAGGGGACAGCTGAAAACATTCAGTACTTC